A selection of T cell receptor beta chains follows, all from one sample in a study of blood T cell repertoires in COVID-19. The method was immunoSEQ multiplex PCR; TCRdb's version includes in-frame clones alone and lacks a portion of them. This table holds about 230,000 clones, 75% to 90% found once. The sample comprised peripheral blood. All receptors derive from a woman in her sixties or seventies with active or convalescent COVID-19. Each CDR3 is given with its conserved first and last residue. A D gene is named only where the DNA matches it firmly. Only part of the rows carry a size: once, few, many, or a class if the clone is expanded.

size	D	J	V	DNA	CDR3
once	-	TRBJ2-1	TRBV3-1/TRBV3-2	TGTGCCAGCAGCCACTCTACAGTAAGGAATGAGCAGTTCTTC	CASSHSTVRNEQFF
-	TRBD1	TRBJ2-7	TRBV11-2	TGTGCCAGCAGTTCGCAGGGGGTGGGGGAGCAGTACTTC	CASSSQGVGEQYF
-	TRBD1	TRBJ2-5	TRBV5-1	TGCGCCAGCAGCGAAGGGACAGGGGGCAAAGAGACCCAGTACTTC	CASSEGTGGKETQYF
-	TRBD1	TRBJ1-2	TRBV2	TGTGCCAGCAGTGAACTGCGGACAGGGGGCGTTTTCCGCTATGGCTACACCTTC	CASSELRTGGVFRYGYTF
-	TRBD2	TRBJ2-3	TRBV5-4	TGTGCCAGCAGCTCCCCCCGGGGGGGCATTGGAGATACGCAGTATTTT	CASSSPRGGIGDTQYF
once	-	TRBJ2-1	TRBV5-4	TGTGCCAGCAGCTTTACTAGCAGTTACAATGAGCAGTTCTTC	CASSFTSSYNEQFF
many	-	TRBJ2-1	TRBV6-2/TRBV6-3	TGTGCCAGCAGTACTGCGGGGCCCAATGAGCAGTTCTTC	CASSTAGPNEQFF
once	-	TRBJ1-2	TRBV7-2	TGTGCCAGCAGCTTAGCTGTGCCAGTCTATGGCTACACCTTC	CASSLAVPVYGYTF
many	-	TRBJ1-6	TRBV11-2	TGTGCCAGCAGCTTAGATCCTGGGAGTTCACCCCTCCACTTT	CASSLDPGSSPLHF
-	-	TRBJ2-1	TRBV11-2	TGTGCCAGCAGCTTACGGCGGTTTTCCTACAATGAGCAGTTCTTC	CASSLRRFSYNEQFF
-	-	TRBJ1-5	TRBV2	TGTGCCAGCACCCGGGAAGGGGGGGGCCAGCCCCAGCATTTT	CASTREGGGQPQHF
few	-	TRBJ2-7	TRBV30	TGTGCCTGGAGCCGCGGACTCTACGAGCAGTACTTC	CAWSRGLYEQYF
-	-	TRBJ2-3	TRBV1	TGCACCAGCAGCCTGGCCCCCCGAGGGTTCGAGCGGGGGGGCAGAGATACGCAGTATTTT	CTSSLAPRGFERGGRDTQYF
-	TRBD1	TRBJ2-1	TRBV5-1	TGCGCCAGCTCCTTGGGACAGGACGCGTCTGAGCAGTTCTTC	CASSLGQDASEQFF
-	-	TRBJ1-2	TRBV15	TGTGCCACCAGCAGAGAGGGGCCCTCATATGGCTACACCTTC	CATSREGPSYGYTF
-	TRBD2	TRBJ2-3	TRBV6-5	TGTGCCAGCGGAGGACTAGCACGGGCAGATACGCAGTATTTT	CASGGLARADTQYF
once	-	TRBJ1-5	TRBV5-1	TGCGCCAGCAGCTTGGAGGGTCAGGGTAGCAATCAGCCCCAGCATTTT	CASSLEGQGSNQPQHF
-	TRBD1	TRBJ1-1	TRBV4-1	TGCGCCAGCAGCCCACCCCGCGCCTTCATAGGGGGCTACGGCACTGAAGCTTTCTTT	CASSPPRAFIGGYGTEAFF
-	-	TRBJ2-7	TRBV30	TGTGCCTGGAGTACCCGGACCCAGGGGGAGCAGTACTTC	CAWSTRTQGEQYF
-	TRBD2	TRBJ2-1	TRBV6-5	TGTGCCAGCAGTTCCCGACTAGCGGAAAACAATGAGCAGTTCTTC	CASSSRLAENNEQFF
few	TRBD1	TRBJ1-6	TRBV19	TGTGCCAGTAGTATACCCCCCCGGACAGGGTACAATTCACCCCTCCACTTT	CASSIPPRTGYNSPLHF
-	TRBD1	TRBJ1-6	TRBV9	TGTGCCAGCAGCGTATCCGGGACAGGGGAATCACCCCTCCACTTT	CASSVSGTGESPLHF
-	TRBD1	TRBJ1-3	TRBV7-6	TGTGCCAGCAGCCAGGGGGAGTCTCCGGGAAACACCATATATTTT	CASSQGESPGNTIYF
-	TRBD1	TRBJ2-7	TRBV5-1	TGCGCCAGCAGCTTGGCCGGTGGGACAGGGGCCTACGAGCAGTACTTC	CASSLAGGTGAYEQYF
-	-	TRBJ2-1	TRBV4-1	TGCGCCAGCAGCCGCGCCGCCCTGGGCGGGGTGAACAATGAGCAGTTCTTC	CASSRAALGGVNNEQFF
-	TRBD1	TRBJ2-7	TRBV6-5	TGTGCCAGCAGTTACCAGGACAGGCCCCGTAGCGAGCAGTACTTC	CASSYQDRPRSEQYF
-	-	TRBJ2-7	TRBV7-2	TGTGCCAGCAGCCCCCAGGGGCTAGCGGCGTCCTACGAGCAGTACTTC	CASSPQGLAASYEQYF
-	-	TRBJ1-2	TRBV3-1/TRBV3-2	TGTGCCAGCAGCCAAGGAGTGGGCAGCCAGTACTACACCTTC	CASSQGVGSQYYTF
-	-	TRBJ1-1	TRBV6-5	TGTGCCAGTAACAGGGAGAGAAACACTGAAGCTTTCTTT	CASNRERNTEAFF
-	TRBD1	TRBJ1-2	TRBV7-2	TGTGCCAGCAGCCTGACAGGGGTAGGCTATGGCTACACCTTC	CASSLTGVGYGYTF
-	-	TRBJ2-3	TRBV7-2	TGTGCCAGCAGCCCTATGGGGGGGGCAACAGATACGCAGTATTTT	CASSPMGGATDTQYF
once	TRBD2	TRBJ2-1	TRBV6-5	TGTGCCAGCAACCCGGGACTAGCGGCCAATGAGCAGTTCTTC	CASNPGLAANEQFF